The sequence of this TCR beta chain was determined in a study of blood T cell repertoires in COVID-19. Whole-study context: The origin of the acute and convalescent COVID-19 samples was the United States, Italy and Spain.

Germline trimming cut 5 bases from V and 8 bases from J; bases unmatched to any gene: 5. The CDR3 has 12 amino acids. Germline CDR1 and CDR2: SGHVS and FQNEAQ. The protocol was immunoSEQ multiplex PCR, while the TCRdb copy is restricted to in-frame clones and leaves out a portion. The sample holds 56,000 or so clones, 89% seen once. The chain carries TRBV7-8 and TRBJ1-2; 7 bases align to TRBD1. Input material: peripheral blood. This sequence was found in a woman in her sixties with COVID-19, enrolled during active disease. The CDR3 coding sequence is TGTGCCAGCAGCCCCCGGACAGGCGGCTACACCTTC. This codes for CASSPRTGGYTF.